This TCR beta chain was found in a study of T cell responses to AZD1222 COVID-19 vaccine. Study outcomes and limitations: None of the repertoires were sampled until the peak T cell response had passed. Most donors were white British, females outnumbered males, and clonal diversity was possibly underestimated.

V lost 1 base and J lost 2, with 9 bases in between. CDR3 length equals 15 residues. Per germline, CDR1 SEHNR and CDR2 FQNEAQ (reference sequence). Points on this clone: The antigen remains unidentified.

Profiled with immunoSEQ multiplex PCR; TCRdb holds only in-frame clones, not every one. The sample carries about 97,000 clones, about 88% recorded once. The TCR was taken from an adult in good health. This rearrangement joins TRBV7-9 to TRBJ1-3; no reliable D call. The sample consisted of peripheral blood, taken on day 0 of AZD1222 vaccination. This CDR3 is CASSLGSQTGNTIYF. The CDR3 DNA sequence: TGTGCCAGCAGCTTAGGGTCTCAAACTGGAAACACCATATATTTT. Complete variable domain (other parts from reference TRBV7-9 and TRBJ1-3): DTGVSQNPRHKITKRGQNVTFRCDPISEHNRLYWYRQTLGQGPEFLTYFQNEAQLEKSRLLSDRFSAERPKGSFSTLEIQRTEQGDSAMYLCASSLGSQTGNTIYFGEGSWLTVV.